These T cell receptor beta chains were read from a single sample in a study of response to subunit inactivated influenza vaccine. Each CDR3 protein is one row after TCRdb ran MiXCR on the RT-PCR reads. The repertoire holds 490,000 or so distinct CDR3 sequences, with 6% to 9% as singletons. The sample in question was PBMCs from blood, obtained about 23 months after vaccination. These receptor sequences come from a man aged 50 to 69 who received an inactivated influenza vaccine. Each CDR3 is given with its conserved first and last residue. Fields, in order: D gene, J gene, clone size, V gene, CDR3 DNA, CDR3 protein. The D gene is left open where the match is weak. The size field is filled for only some rows; it gives once, few, many or a size class.

d_gene: -
j_gene: TRBJ2-5
abundance: many
v_gene: TRBV15
CDR3nt: TGTGCCACCTCCAACGGACGGAAAGAGACCCAGTACTTC
CDR3aa: CATSNGRKETQYF

d_gene: TRBD1
j_gene: TRBJ2-7
abundance: many
v_gene: TRBV15
CDR3nt: TGTGCCACCAGCAGAGAATTTGGACAGGGATACGAGCAGTACTTC
CDR3aa: CATSREFGQGYEQYF

d_gene: TRBD1
j_gene: TRBJ2-7
abundance: few
v_gene: TRBV10-2
CDR3nt: TGCGCCAGCAGCGGGACAGGGGGCAGCGAGCAGTACTTC
CDR3aa: CASSGTGGSEQYF

d_gene: -
j_gene: TRBJ1-1
abundance: few
v_gene: TRBV19
CDR3nt: TGTGCCAGTAGTCCGGGGCGCCCGAACACTGAAGCTTTCTTT
CDR3aa: CASSPGRPNTEAFF

d_gene: -
j_gene: TRBJ2-3
abundance: few
v_gene: TRBV5-1
CDR3nt: TGCGCCAGCAGCCAGGCCCCCACAGATACGCAGTATTTT
CDR3aa: CASSQAPTDTQYF

d_gene: -
j_gene: TRBJ1-5
abundance: -
v_gene: TRBV6-1
CDR3nt: TGTGCCAGCAGTGAAACAGGCCGGAATCAGCCCCAGCATTTT
CDR3aa: CASSETGRNQPQHF

d_gene: TRBD1
j_gene: TRBJ1-1
abundance: many
v_gene: TRBV4-1
CDR3nt: TGCGCCAGCAGCCAACCTCCGGGACAGAAAGCTTTCTTT
CDR3aa: CASSQPPGQKAFF

d_gene: -
j_gene: TRBJ2-2
abundance: many
v_gene: TRBV11-2
CDR3nt: TGTGCCAGCAGCTTAGGGGCACTTAACACCGGGGAGCTGTTTTTT
CDR3aa: CASSLGALNTGELFF

d_gene: -
j_gene: TRBJ1-6
abundance: few
v_gene: TRBV5-1
CDR3nt: TGCGCCAGCAGCTTAATTTCTCGGCCGTCCTATAATTCACCCCTCCACTTT
CDR3aa: CASSLISRPSYNSPLHF

d_gene: -
j_gene: TRBJ2-6
abundance: many
v_gene: TRBV20-1
CDR3nt: TGCAGTGCCGGGGGAGGTCGCTCTGGGGCCAACGTCCTGACTTTC
CDR3aa: CSAGGGRSGANVLTF

d_gene: -
j_gene: TRBJ1-2
abundance: -
v_gene: TRBV5-5
CDR3nt: TGTGCCAGCAGCTTGGAGGGGACCGCTAACTATGGCTACACCTTC
CDR3aa: CASSLEGTANYGYTF

d_gene: TRBD1
j_gene: TRBJ2-7
abundance: many
v_gene: TRBV10-2
CDR3nt: TGCGCCAGCAGCGAGCCGGGACAGGGGCCTGGAGAGCAGTACTTC
CDR3aa: CASSEPGQGPGEQYF

d_gene: TRBD1
j_gene: TRBJ2-1
abundance: -
v_gene: TRBV14
CDR3nt: TGTGCCAGCAGCCATGGGACAGGGGCCTATGAGCAGTTCTTC
CDR3aa: CASSHGTGAYEQFF

d_gene: -
j_gene: TRBJ1-5
abundance: few
v_gene: TRBV5-6
CDR3nt: TGTGCCAGCAGCTTGGCAGGGAGGCATCAGCCCCAGCATTTT
CDR3aa: CASSLAGRHQPQHF

d_gene: -
j_gene: TRBJ2-1
abundance: -
v_gene: TRBV29-1
CDR3nt: TGCAGCGGGGGGCACACAGGCGTAGCGAGCAATGAGCAGTTCTTC
CDR3aa: CSGGHTGVASNEQFF

d_gene: -
j_gene: TRBJ2-5
abundance: many
v_gene: TRBV12-3/TRBV12-4
CDR3nt: TGTGCCAGCAGACGAACAGGGTATAGAGAGACCCAGTACTTC
CDR3aa: CASRRTGYRETQYF

d_gene: TRBD1
j_gene: TRBJ2-5
abundance: -
v_gene: TRBV28
CDR3nt: TGTGCCAGCAGTCCCCCCAGGGGGTATGGAGAGACCCAGTACTTC
CDR3aa: CASSPPRGYGETQYF

d_gene: -
j_gene: TRBJ1-4
abundance: many
v_gene: TRBV5-6
CDR3nt: TGTGCCAGCAGCCGAGGGGGGGTCTCTGAAAAACTGTTTTTT
CDR3aa: CASSRGGVSEKLFF

d_gene: -
j_gene: TRBJ2-1
abundance: few
v_gene: TRBV5-1
CDR3nt: TGCGCCAGCAGCTTGGGGCCAGGGGAAAATGAGCAGTTCTTC
CDR3aa: CASSLGPGENEQFF

d_gene: -
j_gene: TRBJ2-3
abundance: many
v_gene: TRBV7-2
CDR3nt: TGTGCCAGCAGCTCGAGTAGAAATACGCAGTATTTT
CDR3aa: CASSSSRNTQYF

d_gene: TRBD1
j_gene: TRBJ1-5
abundance: many
v_gene: TRBV29-1
CDR3nt: TGCAGCGTTGCGCAGACAGGGGATAGCAATCAGCCCCAGCATTTT
CDR3aa: CSVAQTGDSNQPQHF

d_gene: -
j_gene: TRBJ2-7
abundance: many
v_gene: TRBV12-3/TRBV12-4
CDR3nt: TGTGCCAGCACTAACTCCCACTACGAGCAGTACTTC
CDR3aa: CASTNSHYEQYF

d_gene: TRBD1
j_gene: TRBJ2-7
abundance: once
v_gene: TRBV4-2
CDR3nt: TGTGCCAGCAGCCAAGGGACAGGGAACTTCCTCTACGAGCAGTACTTC
CDR3aa: CASSQGTGNFLYEQYF

d_gene: -
j_gene: TRBJ2-5
abundance: few
v_gene: TRBV18
CDR3nt: TGTGCCAGCTCACCATCTGGGAAAACAGGCGGGGAGACCCAGTACTTC
CDR3aa: CASSPSGKTGGETQYF

d_gene: -
j_gene: TRBJ2-1
abundance: many
v_gene: TRBV12-3/TRBV12-4
CDR3nt: TGTGCGAGCTGGGACACGACCCGCAATGAGCAGTTCTTC
CDR3aa: CASWDTTRNEQFF

d_gene: -
j_gene: TRBJ2-1
abundance: -
v_gene: TRBV7-2
CDR3nt: TGTGCCAGCAGCTTAGGTCGTCAGGGGATTGAGCAGTTCTTC
CDR3aa: CASSLGRQGIEQFF

d_gene: -
j_gene: TRBJ1-2
abundance: many
v_gene: TRBV6-1
CDR3nt: TGTGCCAGCAAGAGGACTACGGGTTCGGGCTACACCTTC
CDR3aa: CASKRTTGSGYTF

d_gene: TRBD2
j_gene: TRBJ2-1
abundance: -
v_gene: TRBV20-1
CDR3nt: TGCAGTGCTAGACCCCCCGACGGGAGGGGCAATGAGCAGTTCTTC
CDR3aa: CSARPPDGRGNEQFF

d_gene: -
j_gene: TRBJ2-3
abundance: many
v_gene: TRBV28
CDR3nt: TGTGCCAGCAGTTTACCTCAGACCTCACGCAATACGCAGTATTTT
CDR3aa: CASSLPQTSRNTQYF

d_gene: -
j_gene: TRBJ1-2
abundance: -
v_gene: TRBV12-3/TRBV12-4
CDR3nt: TGTGCCAGCGGGCGAGACCATAACTATGGCTACACCTTC
CDR3aa: CASGRDHNYGYTF

d_gene: -
j_gene: TRBJ1-4
abundance: few
v_gene: TRBV28
CDR3nt: TGTGCCAGCAGTCCTCGGTGGTTCGGGACAACTAATGAAAAACTGTTTTTT
CDR3aa: CASSPRWFGTTNEKLFF

d_gene: -
j_gene: TRBJ2-7
abundance: -
v_gene: TRBV7-2
CDR3nt: TGTGCCAGCAGCTCAGGTCTTCGGGGACCACGTAACGAGCAGTACTTC
CDR3aa: CASSSGLRGPRNEQYF

d_gene: TRBD1
j_gene: TRBJ2-7
abundance: many
v_gene: TRBV18
CDR3nt: TGTGCCAGCTCACCACGGGGATTACAGGGGGTCGAGCAGTACTTC
CDR3aa: CASSPRGLQGVEQYF

d_gene: -
j_gene: TRBJ1-1
abundance: few
v_gene: TRBV5-1
CDR3nt: TGCGCCAGCAGCTTGAATTCAGCAACGAACACTGAAGCTTTCTTT
CDR3aa: CASSLNSATNTEAFF

d_gene: TRBD1
j_gene: TRBJ2-2
abundance: -
v_gene: TRBV9
CDR3nt: TGTGCCAGCAGCGGGTCAGGACAGGGCATCGGGGAGCTGTTTTTT
CDR3aa: CASSGSGQGIGELFF

d_gene: TRBD1
j_gene: TRBJ1-4
abundance: -
v_gene: TRBV5-1
CDR3nt: TGCGCCAGCAGCCTACAGGGGATGGGGGAACTGTTTTTT
CDR3aa: CASSLQGMGELFF

d_gene: -
j_gene: TRBJ2-7
abundance: -
v_gene: TRBV6-6
CDR3nt: TGTGCCAGCAGCCCCAGGAGTTCTGAGCAGTACTTC
CDR3aa: CASSPRSSEQYF

d_gene: -
j_gene: TRBJ2-7
abundance: -
v_gene: TRBV5-1
CDR3nt: TGCGCCAGCAGCTTGGTAGGCACGGCCGACGAGCAGTACTTC
CDR3aa: CASSLVGTADEQYF

d_gene: TRBD1
j_gene: TRBJ2-7
abundance: few
v_gene: TRBV20-1
CDR3nt: TGCAGTGCTAGAAACAACAGGGGGCGCGCCTACGAGCAGTACTTC
CDR3aa: CSARNNRGRAYEQYF

d_gene: TRBD1
j_gene: TRBJ1-5
abundance: many
v_gene: TRBV7-8
CDR3nt: TGTGCCAGTGTAGCCCGGGACAGGTCCTCTCAGCCCCAGCATTTT
CDR3aa: CASVARDRSSQPQHF